This T cell receptor beta chain was sequenced during a study of beta chain features in type 1 diabetes. In germline, CDR1 is ENHRY, CDR2 SYGVKD. CDR3 length: 16 residues. V was pared by 9 bases and J by 8 bases, with 17 bases of the junction left unmatched. cDNA synthesis used the whole RNA isolate, giving expressed TCRB sequences. Using immunoSEQ multiplex PCR, the repertoire was profiled, and TCRdb retains in-frame clones only, with some absent. This table has 150,000 or so clones, just over 9% appearing once. This clone occurred a few times. The sequence was collected from a man younger than 35 in good health. V is TRBV10-3 and J is TRBJ2-3; 10 positions agree with TRBD2. The sequenced sample consisted of central memory CD4+ T cells from blood. The CDR3 DNA is TGTGCCATAACCGAAGGGTCAGCGGGGGGGGGCGGTACGCAGTATTTT. Encoded protein: CAITEGSAGGGGTQYF.